The sequence of this T cell receptor beta chain was determined in a study of T cells after yellow fever vaccination. TCRdb independently ran MiXCR on the 5' RACE reads; one entry per CDR3 protein. The data contain 500,000 to 700,000 distinct CDR3 sequences, roughly 21% of them singletons. This clonotype has a handful of counts. The antigen is unknown. Overall study results and limits: Clonotype sharing between CD4 and CD8 compartments was small.

The CDR3 covers 15 residues. Germline CDR1 SGHDN, CDR2 FVKESK. Deletions cut 4 bases from V and 4 bases from J, with 13 bases between. This specimen was PBMCs, taken 15 days after the yellow fever booster vaccination. The chain has TRBV14 and TRBJ2-2; possibly TRBD2 for D (5 bases). The receptor was derived from a man younger than 45 who received the YFV17D yellow fever vaccine. The CDR3, as DNA: TGTGCCAGCAGCCCTAGAACTAGGAGCACCGGGGAGCTGTTTTTT. Translating it yields CASSPRTRSTGELFF.